These T cell receptor beta chains were read from a single sample in a study of cytomegalovirus exposure and HLA in healthy donors. Libraries were prepared by immunoSEQ multiplex PCR; TCRdb keeps only in-frame clonotypes and omits some of them. Of over 85,000 clones in the sample, almost 85% were seen once. Sequencing used PBMCs. The source of these receptors is a woman in her late teens or twenties in good health and CMV-seropositive. CDR3s include the opening cysteine and the closing phenylalanine or tryptophan. Only part of the rows carry a size: once, few, many, or a class if the clone is expanded.

V gene: TRBV2
clone size: .
CDR3 protein: CASFLSGGYEQYF

V gene: TRBV10-1
clone size: .
CDR3 protein: CASSSAGPANTGELFF

V gene: TRBV4-2
clone size: .
CDR3 protein: CASSQVSGQRNYGYTF

V gene: TRBV6-1
clone size: .
CDR3 protein: CASRLTSGSSYEQYF

V gene: TRBV5-1
clone size: .
CDR3 protein: CASHDGNYGYTF

V gene: TRBV11-3
clone size: .
CDR3 protein: CASSFEGGITDTQYF

V gene: TRBV29-1
clone size: .
CDR3 protein: CSQKRISGSEQFF

V gene: TRBV19
clone size: .
CDR3 protein: CAIDRGRLHGYTF

V gene: TRBV6-1
clone size: .
CDR3 protein: CASRTSGGVETQYF

V gene: TRBV6-5
clone size: few
CDR3 protein: CASSYWQGNEQFF

V gene: TRBV5-4
clone size: .
CDR3 protein: CASSLQEINEKLFF